This T cell receptor beta chain was documented in a study of blood T cell repertoires in COVID-19. As concerns this clone: Given the absence of the conserved phenylalanine or tryptophan at the CDR3 end, a read error is likely. It is unclear where the CDR3 begins or ends on the DNA, so no DNA is shown, and the CDR3 is as TCRdb lists it.

Profiled with immunoSEQ multiplex PCR; TCRdb holds only in-frame clones, not every one. The sample contains around 290,000 clones, around 90% of which appear only once. The TCR sequence derives from a woman aged 30 to 39 who had recovered from COVID-19. The sample taken for sequencing was PBMCs or T cells enriched from blood (not recorded which).

The CDR3 sequence: CASSSEPVQGAMLI. The chain carries TRBV18 and TRBJ1-1; the table gives TRBD1 as D, unverified against the DNA. Germline V gene lookup returns CDR1 KGHSH and CDR2 LQKENI. The CDR3 contains 14 residues when both ends are counted.